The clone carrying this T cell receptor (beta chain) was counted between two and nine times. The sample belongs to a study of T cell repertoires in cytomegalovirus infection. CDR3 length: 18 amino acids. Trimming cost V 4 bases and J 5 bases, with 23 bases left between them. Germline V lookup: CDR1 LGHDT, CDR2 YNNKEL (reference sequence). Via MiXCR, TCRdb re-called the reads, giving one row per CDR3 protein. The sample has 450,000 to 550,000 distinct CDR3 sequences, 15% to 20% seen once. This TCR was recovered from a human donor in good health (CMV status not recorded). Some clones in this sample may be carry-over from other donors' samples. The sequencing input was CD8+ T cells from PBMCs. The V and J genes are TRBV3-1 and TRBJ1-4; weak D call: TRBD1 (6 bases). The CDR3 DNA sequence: TGTGCCAGCAGCCGGCCGAGGAACCAGGGGCGAGCAAATGAAAAACTGTTTTTT. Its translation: CASSRPRNQGRANEKLFF.